This TCR beta chain came from a study of T-cell memory formation after mild COVID-19. The V gene end was trimmed by 7 bases and the J gene end by 4 bases; junction bases not matched to a gene: 6. The germline V gene encodes CDR1 SQVTM and CDR2 ANQGSEA. The CDR3 sequence is 14 residues long. TCRdb reprocessed the 5' RACE reads with MiXCR, giving one entry per CDR3 protein. The sample records 560,000 or so distinct CDR3 sequences, approximately 15% being singletons. This clonotype was sampled from an adult woman who had mild COVID-19 (a few samples of this study predate the infection). Cell type and time point are not known. Sequencing was carried out using PBMCs or a T cell subset sorted from them (not recorded which). J is TRBJ2-1 and V is TRBV29-1, with TRBD2 identical over 11 bases. The CDR3 DNA is TGCAGCGGCAGGGGGACTAGCGGTTACAATGAGCAGTTCTTC. This encodes CSGRGTSGYNEQFF.